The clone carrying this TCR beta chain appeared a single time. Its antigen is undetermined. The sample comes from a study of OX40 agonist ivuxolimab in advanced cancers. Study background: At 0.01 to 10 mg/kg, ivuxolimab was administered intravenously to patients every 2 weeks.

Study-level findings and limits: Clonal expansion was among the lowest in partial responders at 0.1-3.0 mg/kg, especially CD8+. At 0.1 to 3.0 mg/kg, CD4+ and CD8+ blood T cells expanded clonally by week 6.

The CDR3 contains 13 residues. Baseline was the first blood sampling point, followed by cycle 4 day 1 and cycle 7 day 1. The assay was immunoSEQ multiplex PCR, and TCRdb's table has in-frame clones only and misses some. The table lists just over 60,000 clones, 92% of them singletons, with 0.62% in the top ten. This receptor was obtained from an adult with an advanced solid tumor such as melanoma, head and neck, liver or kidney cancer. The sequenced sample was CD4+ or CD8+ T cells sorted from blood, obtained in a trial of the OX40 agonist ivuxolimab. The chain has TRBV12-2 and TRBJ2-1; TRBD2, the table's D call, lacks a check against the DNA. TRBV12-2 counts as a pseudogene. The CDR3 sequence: CASVSGSRNEQFF. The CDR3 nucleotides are TGTGCAAGCGTTAGCGGGAGTAGGAATGAGCAGTTCTTC.